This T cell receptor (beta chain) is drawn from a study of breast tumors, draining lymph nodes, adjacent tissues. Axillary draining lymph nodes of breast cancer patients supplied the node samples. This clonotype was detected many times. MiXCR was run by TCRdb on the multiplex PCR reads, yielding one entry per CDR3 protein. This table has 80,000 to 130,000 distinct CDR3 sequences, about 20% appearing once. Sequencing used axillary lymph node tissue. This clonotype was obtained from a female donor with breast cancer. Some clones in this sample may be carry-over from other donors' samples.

The CDR3 protein is CSATLLPGLGYEQFF. The CDR3 DNA is TGCAGTGCTACACTACTCCCGGGACTAGGTTATGAGCAGTTCTTC. This chain joins TRBV20-1 and TRBJ2-1; 8 bases align to TRBD2. Germline V gene data show CDR1 as DFQATT and CDR2 as SNEGSKA (reference sequence). V was clipped by 4 bases and J by 8 bases; unmatched bases: 13. The CDR3 is 15 residues long.